The 4 T cell receptor beta chains below were found in one sample sequenced in a study of blood T cell repertoires in COVID-19. The table came from immunoSEQ multiplex PCR; TCRdb's copy has only in-frame clones and leaves some out. The table has tens of thousands of clones, roughly 88% seen once. Sequencing input: peripheral blood. The receptors originated from a man aged 60 to 69 with acute or convalescent COVID-19.

The rearrangement joins TRBV2 to TRBJ1-1; maybe TRBD1 (6 bases). Between the trimmed V and J ends, which lost 7 bases and 1 base, there was a span of 10 bases. Germline V CDR1 and CDR2: SNHLY, FYNNEI. The CDR3 is made up of 13 amino acids. In DNA form, the CDR3 reads TGTGCCAGCACCAAACAGGGGAACACTGAAGCTTTCTTT. Translating gives CASTKQGNTEAFF.

The V gene is TRBV2, the J gene TRBJ2-5, with D maybe TRBD2 (7 bases). Trimming pared 11 bases from V and 1 base from J, leaving 14 bases between. The CDR3 contains 13 residues. Germline lookup yields CDR1 SNHLY and CDR2 FYNNEI. In DNA form, the CDR3 reads TGTGCCGGACGTAGGGGGGGCCAAGAGACCCAGTACTTC. Residues: CAGRRGGQETQYF.

Concerning this clone: The identical CDR3 is also encoded by other nucleotide sequences in the sample. The chain couples TRBV7-2 to TRBJ2-3, with a tentative D call TRBD1 (5 bases). Germline CDR1 SGHTA, CDR2 FQGNSA. The CDR3 loop spans 13 amino acids. V lost 3 bases and J lost 2, with 6 bases in between. CDR3 sequence (DNA): TGTGCCAGCAGCTTTGGACACACAGATACGCAGTATTTT. Amino acids: CASSFGHTDTQYF.

The genes are TRBV7-9 and TRBJ2-1; maybe TRBD1 (5 bases). This CDR3 has 14 residues. CDR1 SEHNR and CDR2 FQNEAQ come from the germline V gene (reference sequence). V shed 5 bases and J shed 7 bases, with 15 bases lying between them. In nucleotides, the CDR3 is TGTGCCAGCAGCGTCATAACCCGACAGAATGAGCAGTTCTTC. This sequence encodes CASSVITRQNEQFF.